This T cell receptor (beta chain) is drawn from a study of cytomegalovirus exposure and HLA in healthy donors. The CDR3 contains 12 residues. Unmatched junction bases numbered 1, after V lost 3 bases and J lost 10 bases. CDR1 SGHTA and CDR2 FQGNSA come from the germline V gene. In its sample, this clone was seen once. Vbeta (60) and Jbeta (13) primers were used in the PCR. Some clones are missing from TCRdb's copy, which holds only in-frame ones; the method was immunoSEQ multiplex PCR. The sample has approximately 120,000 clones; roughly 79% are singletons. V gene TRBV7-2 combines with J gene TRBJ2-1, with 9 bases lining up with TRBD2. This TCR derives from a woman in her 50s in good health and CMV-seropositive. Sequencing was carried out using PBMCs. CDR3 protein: CASSFLAGEQFF. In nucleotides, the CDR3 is TGTGCCAGCAGCTTTCTAGCGGGAGAGCAGTTCTTC.